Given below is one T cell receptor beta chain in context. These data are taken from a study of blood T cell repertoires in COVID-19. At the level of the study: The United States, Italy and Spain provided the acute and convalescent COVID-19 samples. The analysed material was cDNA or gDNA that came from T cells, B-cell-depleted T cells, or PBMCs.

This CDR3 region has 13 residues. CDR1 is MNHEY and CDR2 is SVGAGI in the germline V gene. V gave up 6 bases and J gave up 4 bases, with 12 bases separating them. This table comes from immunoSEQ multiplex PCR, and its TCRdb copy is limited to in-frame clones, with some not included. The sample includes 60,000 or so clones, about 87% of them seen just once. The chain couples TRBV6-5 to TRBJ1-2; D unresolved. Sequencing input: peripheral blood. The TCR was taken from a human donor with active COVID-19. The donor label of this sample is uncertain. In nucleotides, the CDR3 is TGTGCCAGCAGCGAGAAAGATGGCTATGGCTACACCTTC. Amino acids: CASSEKDGYGYTF.